Shown below are 10 T cell receptor beta chains from a single sample sequenced in a study of blood T cell repertoires in COVID-19. Profiling relied on immunoSEQ multiplex PCR, and the TCRdb table lists in-frame clones only, not all of them. Among 100,000 to 150,000 clones listed, about 83% were seen once. Sequencing was performed on peripheral blood. The receptors originated from a man between 60 and 75 years old with acute or convalescent COVID-19.

The chain combines TRBV11-2 with TRBJ1-1; D unresolved. The length of the CDR3 is 12 residues. V was cut by 5 bases and J by 6 bases, with 10 bases left in between. Germline V gene lookup returns CDR1 SGHAT and CDR2 FQNNGV. Here the CDR3 reads CASSLDGAEAFF. DNA for the CDR3: TGTGCCAGCAGCCTCGACGGGGCTGAAGCTTTCTTT.

The chain recombines TRBV6-5 with TRBJ1-3, with D perhaps TRBD1 (5 bases). CDR1 and CDR2 from the germline V gene are MNHEY and SVGAGI. This CDR3 comprises 16 residues. Trimming pared 0 bases from V and 0 bases from J, leaving 9 bases between. The CDR3 loop is CASSYSMGGSGNTIYF. CDR3 DNA: TGTGCCAGCAGTTACTCGATGGGGGGCTCTGGAAACACCATATATTTT.

The V gene is TRBV28, the J gene TRBJ1-6, with D hard to call. This CDR3 comprises 14 residues. CDR1 and CDR2 (germline): MDHEN, SYDVKM. V dropped 2 bases and J dropped 3 bases, with 5 bases sitting between them. CDR3 bases: TGTGCCAGCAGTTTAACAGTCTATAATTCACCCCTCCACTTT. Translation: CASSLTVYNSPLHF.

This chain joins TRBV3-1 (or the pseudogene TRBV3-2) and TRBJ1-3; possibly TRBD1 for D (6 bases). The CDR3 runs 15 residues. Germline values: CDR1 LGHDT, CDR2 YNNKEL (reference sequence). V was cut by 0 bases and J by 4 bases, with 10 bases left in between. The DNA of the CDR3 is TGTGCCAGCAGCCAAGAAGCAGGGGCCGGAAACACCATATATTTT. Translating gives CASSQEAGAGNTIYF.

CDR3: CASSPGTDHGYTF. The CDR3 DNA reads TGTGCCAGCTCGCCCGGGACTGACCATGGCTACACCTTC. The chain employs TRBV18 and TRBJ1-2; a weak D match, TRBD1 (5 bases). CDR3 size: 13 residues. CDR1 is KGHSH and CDR2 is LQKENI in the germline V gene. V was trimmed by 6 bases and J by 6 bases, leaving 14 bases between them.

V and J are TRBV18 and TRBJ2-3, with 14 bases aligning to TRBD2. Germline V gene data show CDR1 as KGHSH and CDR2 as LQKENI. After removal of 0 bases from V and 5 bases from J, the junction contained 4 bases not matched to a gene. The CDR3 covers 17 residues. CDR3 coding DNA: TGTGCCAGCTCACCACCCGGACTAGCGGGAGGAGGAGATACGCAGTATTTT. Its translation: CASSPPGLAGGGDTQYF.

This clone has a single count. This chain connects TRBV4-2 to TRBJ1-2; TRBD1 matches at 8 bases. CDR3 length: 13 amino acids. Germline-derived CDR1 and CDR2 are LGHNA and YNFKEQ. V was pared by 3 bases and J by 3 bases, with 0 bases of the junction left unmatched. The CDR3: CASSQGQDYGYTF. The DNA for the CDR3 is TGTGCCAGCAGCCAGGGACAGGACTATGGCTACACCTTC.

This clone was detected a few times. The chain couples TRBV15 to TRBJ1-5, with TRBD1 identical over 10 bases. The CDR3 sequence is 15 residues long. Germline V gene sequence: CDR1 LNHNV, CDR2 YYDKDF (reference sequence). The trim removed 3 bases at V and 6 bases at J, leaving 5 bases unmatched. The CDR3 nucleotides are TGTGCCACCAGCAGGGAGACAGGGGGCATTCAGCCCCAGCATTTT. Translation gives CATSRETGGIQPQHF.

This clone was found once. The chain links TRBV21-1 to TRBJ2-4; no check of the table's D call, TRBD1, against the DNA was made. TRBV21-1 is a pseudogene locus. CDR3 length equals 16 residues. CDR3 residues: CASSKASRGTKNIQYF. For the CDR3, the DNA is TGTGCCAGCAGCAAAGCGAGCAGGGGTACCAAAAACATTCAGTACTTC.

This chain uses TRBV27 with TRBJ1-6; 7 positions match TRBD1. Germline lookup yields CDR1 MNHEY and CDR2 SMNVEV (reference sequence). Trimming at V came to 9 bases and at J to 6 bases, leaving 8 bases not matched to a gene. The CDR3 is 14 amino acids. DNA of the CDR3: TGTGCCAGTGGGGGCGGGACAGCTAATTCACCCCTCCACTTT. This gives the protein CASGGGTANSPLHF.